The source of this T cell receptor (gamma chain) is a study of Vδ1+ human thymocytes. RNA was extracted from the cells and then reverse transcribed. Multiplex PCR used pooled V-gene forward primers and a constant-region reverse primer to amplify CDR3s. TCRdb re-processed the multiplex PCR reads via CATT. The sample has roughly 30,000 gamma-chain clones, about a fifth seen once. Findings of the study overall: Highly polyclonal TRG and TRD repertoires with Gaussian CDR3 length distributions appeared in thymus.

The CDR3 sequence is 12 residues long. The junction had 9 bases not matched to a gene; V was cut back by 4 bases and J by 9 bases. CDR1 is GITISATS and CDR2 is ISYDGTV in the germline V gene (reference sequence). This clone has only a few counts. The antigen remains undetermined. The sequenced material came from Vdelta1+ gamma-delta thymocytes from the thymus. Subset meaning: FACS-sorted CD3+ TCRalphabeta- TCRVdelta1+ TCRVdelta2- thymocytes. The J gene is TRGJ1 or TRGJ2, the V gene TRGV9. The TCR sequence derives from a boy younger than two who had congenital heart surgery. This CDR3 reads CALWDARGKKLF. The DNA for the CDR3 is TGTGCCTTGTGGGACGCCCGGGGTAAGAAACTCTTT.